The source of this T cell receptor beta chain is a study of cytomegalovirus exposure and HLA in healthy donors. As concerns this clone: Antigen: not known.

General study results and limits: Generally TCR sequences proved uncommon, though certain public TCRs appeared in numerous donors.

Measured with immunoSEQ multiplex PCR; TCRdb has only the in-frame clones, and not every one. The table lists some 170,000 clones, under 90% of them singletons. The CDR3 contains 16 residues. CDR1 and CDR2 (germline): SGHRS, YFSETQ. V dropped 4 bases and J dropped 7; count of bases not matched to a gene: 11. The sequenced material came from PBMCs. This sequence was found in a woman between 18 and 30 years old in good health and CMV-seropositive. The chain employs TRBV5-1 and TRBJ2-1; TRBD2 agrees at 10 bases. The CDR3 region is CASSLPLAGDMNEQFF. CDR3 nucleotide sequence: TGCGCCAGCAGCCTGCCCCTAGCGGGAGACATGAATGAGCAGTTCTTC.